This TCR beta chain was sequenced in a study of T cells in pancreatic ductal adenocarcinoma (dated by TCRdb to the late 2010s). Regarding the study in general: Surgically resected pancreatic ductal adenocarcinoma specimens were analyzed for the quantity, spatial distribution, and characteristics of both suppressive cells and tumor-infiltrating CD8+ T cells, an effort aimed at clarifying the adaptive T-cell response occurring naturally.

Overall study results and their limits: More total productive templates and 6.5 to 10-fold more unique clonotypes were found in blood samples than in tumor samples. Because inoperable disease is present at presentation in most pancreatic cancer patients, the resected cohort was biased toward the minority with early-stage disease. Because tumors are enriched in CD45RO+ effector T cells rather than naive T cells, which biases toward lower diversity, comparisons of clonality between tumor and blood may be biased. No significant difference in T-cell clonality was found between tumor and blood, with mean clonality of approximately 0.12 in tumors and roughly 0.072 in blood.

On this clone: This clone's antigen is unknown. Within one base of it there is no much larger clone, and no base qualities were kept.

The immunoSEQ hsTCRB kit was used to amplify TCR beta CDR3 regions from genomic DNA. High-throughput TRB CDR3 sequencing was performed on an Illumina HiSeq system. As for the authors' bioinformatics: The immunoSEQ software was used to analyze sequencing reads, and nonproductive sequences containing premature stops or frame-shifts were removed. Clonality of the repertoire was calculated as one minus Shannon entropy normalized by log2 of the number of unique productive sequences. This is the immuneACCESS table as TCRdb keeps it, with only in-frame sequences that have V and J called. A part of the clones is gone; compared with another copy, unresolved V genes explain less than half, and the rest is unexplained. Clone size and V and J calls were adopted from that table, with D and trimming inferred from the DNA. The sample yields fewer than 20,000 clones; 91% were counted once. The ten largest clonotypes hold approximately 16% of the sample.

Selected pancreatic ductal adenocarcinoma patients had undergone surgery without neoadjuvant therapy. Peripheral blood was collected in heparin tubes, and PBMCs were isolated by histopaque density gradient and cryopreserved in roughly 9.7% DMSO. Using the DNeasy Blood and Tissue Kit along with Proteinase K and RNase treatment, genomic DNA was extracted from 7 PBMC specimens and fewer than ten flash-frozen tumor specimens. The germline V gene (reference sequence) provides CDR1 SEHNR and CDR2 FQNEAQ. The junction shows trimming of 1 base on V and 6 bases on J, plus 12 bases between the germline ends. Taken from cysteine to phenylalanine, the CDR3 has 14 residues. The DNA shown is the 42-base CDR3, in frame from base 1.

The source of this sequence is a human donor with pancreatic ductal adenocarcinoma. The receptor chain draws on TRBV7-9 and TRBJ1-1, with the identity of the D gene unclear. The sequenced sample was PBMCs. In nucleotide form, the sequence is TGTGCCAGCAGCTTAGAGGTGGGATTGGCTGAAGCTTTCTTT. It encodes CASSLEVGLAEAFF.